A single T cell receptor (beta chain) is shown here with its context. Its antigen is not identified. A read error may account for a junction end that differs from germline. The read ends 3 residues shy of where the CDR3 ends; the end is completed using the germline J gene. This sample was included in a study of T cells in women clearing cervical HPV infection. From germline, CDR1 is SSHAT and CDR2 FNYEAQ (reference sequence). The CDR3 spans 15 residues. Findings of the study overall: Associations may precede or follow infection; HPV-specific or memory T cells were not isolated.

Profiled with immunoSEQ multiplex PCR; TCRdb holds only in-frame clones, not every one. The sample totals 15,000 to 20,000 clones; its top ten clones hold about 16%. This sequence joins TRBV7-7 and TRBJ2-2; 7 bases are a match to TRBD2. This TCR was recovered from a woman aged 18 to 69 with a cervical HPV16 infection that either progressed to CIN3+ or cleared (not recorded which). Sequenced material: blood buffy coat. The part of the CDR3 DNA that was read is TGTGCTAGCAGCTTAGAAGCGGGGAGCCCCGGGGAG. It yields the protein CASSLEAGSPGE. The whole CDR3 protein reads CASSLEAGSPGELFF.